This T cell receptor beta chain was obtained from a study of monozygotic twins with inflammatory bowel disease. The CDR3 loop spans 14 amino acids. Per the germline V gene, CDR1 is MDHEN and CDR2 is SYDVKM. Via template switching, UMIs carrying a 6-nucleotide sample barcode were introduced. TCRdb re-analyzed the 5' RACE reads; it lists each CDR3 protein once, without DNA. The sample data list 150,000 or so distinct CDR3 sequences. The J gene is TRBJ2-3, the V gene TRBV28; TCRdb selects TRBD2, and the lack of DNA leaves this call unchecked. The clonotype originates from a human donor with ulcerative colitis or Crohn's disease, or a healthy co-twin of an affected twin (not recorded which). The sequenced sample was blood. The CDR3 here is CASRLGLSTDTQYF.